The 26 T cell receptor beta chains given below trace back to one sample, sequenced in a study of blood T cell repertoires in COVID-19. TCRdb keeps only in-frame clones here, not all; method: immunoSEQ multiplex PCR. The sample lists 98,000 or so clones; over 65% were seen once. Specimen: peripheral blood. The receptors come from a man aged 55 to 70 with acute or convalescent COVID-19.

This chain joins TRBV27 and TRBJ2-3; 7 bases map to TRBD2. There are 15 residues in the CDR3. Germline values: CDR1 MNHEY, CDR2 SMNVEV (reference sequence). Trimming removed 6 bases from V and 2 bases from J; junction bases left unmatched: 8. In DNA, the CDR3 is TGTGCCAGCAGCCTTCTAGCGGCGGACACAGATACGCAGTATTTT. Protein product: CASSLLAADTDTQYF.

Of note for this clone: The sample has other DNA sequences that encode this CDR3 too. The chain recombines TRBV3-1 (or the pseudogene TRBV3-2) with TRBJ1-4; 11 nucleotides line up with TRBD1. The CDR3 runs to 14 residues. Germline-derived CDR1 and CDR2 are LGHDT and YNNKEL (reference sequence). J was trimmed by 7 bases and V by 4 bases; bases with no gene match: 2. The CDR3 loop reads CASSRGTGGEKLFF. In DNA, the CDR3 is TGTGCCAGCAGCCGTGGGACAGGGGGTGAAAAACTGTTTTTT.

V is TRBV29-1 and J is TRBJ1-4, with 7 bases matching TRBD1. Germline CDR1 reads SQVTM; CDR2 reads ANQGSEA. After removal of 6 bases from V and 4 bases from J, the junction contained 8 bases not matched to a gene. The CDR3 has 14 residues. CDR3 sequence reads: CSVQLGTVNEKLFF. The CDR3 bases are TGCAGCGTACAATTAGGGACAGTTAATGAAAAACTGTTTTTT.

The chain carries TRBV5-1 and TRBJ2-7; tentative D call: TRBD1 (5 bases). The V end was cut by 0 bases, the J end by 3 bases, with 13 bases between. The CDR3 is 15 amino acids. CDR1 SGHRS and CDR2 YFSETQ come from the germline V gene. The CDR3 nucleotides are TGCGCCAGCAGCTTGGGAGTGGGAAGGGGCTACGAGCAGTACTTC. This gives the protein CASSLGVGRGYEQYF.

The chain recombines TRBV10-3 with TRBJ1-1; D gene ambiguous. There are 16 residues in the CDR3. Germline lookup yields CDR1 ENHRY and CDR2 SYGVKD. V was clipped by 2 bases and J by 0 bases, with 13 bases between them. The CDR3 DNA is TGTGCCATCAGTGAGCCGGGTTCCGGTCTGAACACTGAAGCTTTCTTT. This gives the protein CAISEPGSGLNTEAFF.

The rearrangement uses TRBV24-1 and TRBJ2-3; D is unclear. Trimming left V 1 base short and J 2 bases short, with 12 bases between. The CDR3 is 16 residues long. Germline CDR1 reads KGHDR; CDR2 reads SFDVKD. This chain's CDR3 is CATSDFSSYFTDTQYF. CDR3 coding DNA: TGTGCCACCAGTGATTTTTCCTCCTACTTCACAGATACGCAGTATTTT.

The V and J genes are TRBV11-3 and TRBJ2-2, with 8 bases that match TRBD2. CDR1 and CDR2 (germline): SGHNT, YENEEA. J gave up 10 bases and V 2 bases, and 9 bases lay outside the gene matches. The CDR3 has 15 amino acids. The CDR3 reads CASSLSGGIKTELFF. DNA of the CDR3: TGTGCCAGCAGCTTAAGCGGGGGAATCAAGACGGAGCTGTTTTTT.

The chain is built from TRBV27 and TRBJ1-6, with 9 positions matching TRBD1. Germline V gene sequence: CDR1 MNHEY, CDR2 SMNVEV (reference sequence). The junction had 9 bases not matched to a gene; V was cut back by 6 bases and J by 9 bases. This CDR3 has 15 amino acids. The CDR3 nucleotides are TGTGCCAGCAGGACTTGGACAGGGGCGGGTTCACCCCTCCACTTT. Protein product: CASRTWTGAGSPLHF.

The rearrangement joins TRBV5-4 to TRBJ2-4; D is uncertain. Germline V gene lookup returns CDR1 SGHNT and CDR2 YYREEE (reference sequence). CDR3 length: 16 amino acids. Between the trimmed V and J ends, which lost 5 bases and 1 base, there was a span of 16 bases. The CDR3 DNA reads as TGTGCCAGCAGTAGAGATTTCTTAGAGGCCAAAAACATTCAGTACTTC. It is translated as CASSRDFLEAKNIQYF.

V and J are TRBV7-9 and TRBJ2-5, with 7 positions matching TRBD2. This CDR3 has 15 residues. Trimming cost V 3 bases and J 2 bases; bases outside gene matches: 6. Looked up from germline, CDR1 is SEHNR and CDR2 is FQNEAQ (reference sequence). The CDR3, as DNA: TGTGCCAGCAGCTTCAGGGAGGGGAGGCAAGAGACCCAGTACTTC. Its translation is CASSFREGRQETQYF.

The V gene is TRBV19, the J gene TRBJ1-5; TRBD1 might be the D (5 bases). The CDR3 spans 15 residues. Germline-derived CDR1 and CDR2 are LNHDA and SQIVND (reference sequence). V was pared by 3 bases and J by 5 bases, with 14 bases between. In DNA form, the CDR3 reads TGTGCCAGTAGTATTGGGCAGGGATGGGATCAGCCCCAGCATTTT. It codes for CASSIGQGWDQPQHF.

By frequency in the sample, this clone is medium-sized. V is TRBV4-1 and J is TRBJ1-5; D not resolved. There are 15 residues in the CDR3. Germline loops: CDR1 MGHRA, CDR2 YSYEKL. V dropped 0 bases and J dropped 4 bases, with 10 bases sitting between them. The CDR3 is CASSQERQDNQPQHF. The DNA for the CDR3 is TGCGCCAGCAGCCAAGAACGGCAGGATAATCAGCCCCAGCATTTT.

The chain employs TRBV9 and TRBJ2-1; D might be TRBD2 (6 bases). V dropped 4 bases and J dropped 1 base, with 24 bases sitting between them. The CDR3 is 19 residues long. CDR1 and CDR2 from the germline V gene are SGDLS and YYNGEE. The CDR3 is CASSLRMSPGGESYNEQFF. Written as DNA, the CDR3 is TGTGCCAGCAGCCTTAGGATGAGTCCCGGAGGGGAATCCTACAATGAGCAGTTCTTC.

This chain connects TRBV3-1 (or the pseudogene TRBV3-2) to TRBJ1-4; D is possibly TRBD1 (5 bases). V lost 0 bases, J lost 7 bases, and 12 bases lay in between. The germline gives CDR1 LGHDT, CDR2 YNNKEL (reference sequence). This CDR3 comprises 15 residues. CDR3 sequence reads: CASSQEWGRREKLFF. The CDR3 coding sequence is TGTGCCAGCAGCCAAGAGTGGGGCAGACGTGAAAAACTGTTTTTT.

This clone was seen only once. The chain has TRBV16 and TRBJ1-6; 7 nucleotides align to TRBD1. The CDR3 contains 15 residues. In germline, CDR1 is KGHSY, CDR2 FQNENV. Trimming cost V 2 bases and J 7 bases; bases outside gene matches: 5. The CDR3 DNA is TGTGCCAGCAGCCAAGAAGGGACAGAAAATTCACCCCTCCACTTT. It codes for CASSQEGTENSPLHF.

With respect to this clone: The junction differs from germline at one of its ends, possibly a read error. The rearrangement joins TRBV7-9 to TRBJ1-2; D remains unclear. The germline V gene has CDR1 SEHNR and CDR2 FQNEAQ (reference sequence). This CDR3 is built from 12 residues. The CDR3 reads CASSPAYYGYTF. The DNA for the CDR3 is TGTGCCAGCAGCCCTGCGTACTACGGCTACACCTTC.

CDR3 amino acids: CASSQDTGEVGNQPQHF. The CDR3 DNA reads TGCGCCAGCAGCCAAGATACAGGGGAGGTGGGCAATCAGCCCCAGCATTTT. V and J are TRBV4-3 and TRBJ1-5; 7 bases are a match to TRBD1. There are 17 residues in the CDR3. Germline V gene lookup returns CDR1 LGHNA and CDR2 YSLEER. J was trimmed by 2 bases and V by 0 bases; bases with no gene match: 7.

Here the CDR3 DNA reads TGTGCCAGCAGCCCGGGACAGGGAAGTAACATTCAGTACTTC. Protein: CASSPGQGSNIQYF. This rearrangement joins TRBV11-3 to TRBJ2-4; 9 positions agree with TRBD1. Trimming took 5 bases from V and 7 from J; bases not matched to a gene: 6. Per the germline V gene, CDR1 is SGHNT and CDR2 is YENEEA. This CDR3 spans 14 amino acids.

V and J are TRBV5-1 and TRBJ2-1, with 8 bases fitting TRBD2. The V gene's germline CDR1 is SGHRS and CDR2 YFSETQ. Germline trimming cut 3 bases from V and 7 bases from J; bases unmatched to any gene: 6. The CDR3 consists of 14 residues. The CDR3 sequence: CASSSSGSRNEQFF. The CDR3 bases are TGCGCCAGCAGCTCCAGCGGGAGTAGGAATGAGCAGTTCTTC. Complete variable domain (other parts from reference TRBV5-1 and TRBJ2-1): KAGVTQTPRYLIKTRGQQVTLSCSPISGHRSVSWYQQTPGQGLQFLFEYFSETQRNKGNFPGRFSGRQFSNSRSEMNVSTLELGDSALYLCASSSSGSRNEQFFGPGTRLTVL.

The CDR3 region is CASSSRQGSGELFF. The CDR3 DNA reads as TGCGCCAGCAGCTCTAGGCAGGGGAGCGGGGAGCTGTTTTTT. The chain recombines TRBV5-1 with TRBJ2-2; D possibly corresponds to TRBD1 (6 bases). This CDR3 contains 14 residues. Trimming stripped 3 bases from V and 7 bases from J, with 13 bases between. Germline CDR1 is SGHRS and CDR2 is YFSETQ. The full variable domain, rest sourced from reference TRBV5-1 and TRBJ2-2, is KAGVTQTPRYLIKTRGQQVTLSCSPISGHRSVSWYQQTPGQGLQFLFEYFSETQRNKGNFPGRFSGRQFSNSRSEMNVSTLELGDSALYLCASSSRQGSGELFFGEGSRLTVL.

The chain uses TRBV18 and TRBJ2-7; the match to TRBD2 covers 7 bases. This CDR3 spans 13 amino acids. Looked up from germline, CDR1 is KGHSH and CDR2 is LQKENI. With V trimmed by 3 bases and J by 4 bases, 3 bases remained unmatched. In DNA form, the CDR3 reads TGTGCCAGCTCACCGGCTAGCGGATACGAGCAGTACGTC. Its translation is CASSPASGYEQYV.

The chain carries TRBV9 and TRBJ2-2; a possible D gene is TRBD2 (6 bases). CDR1 and CDR2 (germline): SGDLS, YYNGEE. V was trimmed by 0 bases and J by 7 bases, leaving 22 bases between them. The CDR3 has 18 residues. The CDR3 coding sequence is TGTGCCAGCAGCGTAGCTCCAACCCCGGGACTCGGAGGCGGGGAGCTGTTTTTT. Translated: CASSVAPTPGLGGGELFF.

The chain recombines TRBV5-1 with TRBJ2-1, with 10 bases that match TRBD2. Losses at the gene ends were 3 bases for V and 7 bases for J; bases not matched to a gene: 10. CDR1 and CDR2 from the germline V gene are SGHRS and YFSETQ. The CDR3 totals 16 residues. The CDR3 DNA sequence: TGCGCCAGCAGCTCACGATCTAGCGGGAGTCCGAATGAGCAGTTCTTC. Translating gives CASSSRSSGSPNEQFF.

V and J are TRBV28 and TRBJ2-7, with D maybe TRBD1 (5 bases). Trimming took off 6 bases at V and 0 bases at J, with 15 bases between the two ends. This CDR3 has 15 amino acids. Looked up from germline, CDR1 is MDHEN and CDR2 is SYDVKM. The CDR3 coding sequence is TGTGCCAGCAGAACCAAGACAGATATCTCCTACGAGCAGTACTTC. Translating gives CASRTKTDISYEQYF.

The rearrangement uses TRBV4-2 and TRBJ2-3, with a weak D call TRBD1 (5 bases). V was shortened by 1 base and J by 2 bases, with 7 bases between the two germline ends. The CDR3 runs 14 residues. The germline V gene has CDR1 LGHNA and CDR2 YNFKEQ. The CDR3 DNA sequence: TGTGCCAGCAGCCAAGGACAGTTCACAGATACGCAGTATTTT. Amino acids: CASSQGQFTDTQYF.

This clone was picked up a small number of times. This rearrangement joins TRBV18 to TRBJ2-5, with 7 bases lining up with TRBD2. This CDR3 is built from 21 residues. Germline loops: CDR1 KGHSH, CDR2 LQKENI. J gave up 2 bases and V 2 bases, and 23 bases lay outside the gene matches. The DNA for the CDR3 is TGTGCCAGCTCACCATACTCACTGTCGGTGTTTCTAGCGGCATTTCAAGAGACCCAGTACTTC. Translating it yields CASSPYSLSVFLAAFQETQYF.